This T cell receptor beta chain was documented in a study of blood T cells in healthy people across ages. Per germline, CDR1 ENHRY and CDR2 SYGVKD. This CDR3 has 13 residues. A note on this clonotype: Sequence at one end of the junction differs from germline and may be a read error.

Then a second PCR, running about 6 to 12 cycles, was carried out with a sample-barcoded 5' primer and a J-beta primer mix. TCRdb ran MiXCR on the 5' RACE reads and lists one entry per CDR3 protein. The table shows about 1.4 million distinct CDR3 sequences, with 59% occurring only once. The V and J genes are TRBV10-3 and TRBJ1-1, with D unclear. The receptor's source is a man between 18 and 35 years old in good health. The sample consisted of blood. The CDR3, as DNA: TGTGTCATCAGTGAGTCACTCGCCACTGCAGCTTTCTTT. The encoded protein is CVISESLATAAFF.